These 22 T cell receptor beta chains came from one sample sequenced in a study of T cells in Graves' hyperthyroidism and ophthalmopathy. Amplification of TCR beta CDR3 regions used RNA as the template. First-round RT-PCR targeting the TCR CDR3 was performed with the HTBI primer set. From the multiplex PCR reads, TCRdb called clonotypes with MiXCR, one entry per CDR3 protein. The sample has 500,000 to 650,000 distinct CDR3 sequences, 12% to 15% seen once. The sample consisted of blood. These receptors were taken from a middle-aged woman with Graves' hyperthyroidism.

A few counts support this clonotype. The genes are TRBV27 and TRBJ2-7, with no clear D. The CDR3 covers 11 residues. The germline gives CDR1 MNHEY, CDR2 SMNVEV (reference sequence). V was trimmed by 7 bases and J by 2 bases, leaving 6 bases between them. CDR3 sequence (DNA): TGTGCCAGCATAGGCACCTACGAGCAGTACTTC. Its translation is CASIGTYEQYF.

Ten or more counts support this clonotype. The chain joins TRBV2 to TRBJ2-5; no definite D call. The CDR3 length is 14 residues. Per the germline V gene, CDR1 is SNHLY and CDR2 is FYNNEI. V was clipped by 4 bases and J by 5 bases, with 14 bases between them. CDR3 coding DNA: TGTGCCAGCAGTGTCCGGACCGAAAGTGAGACCCAGTACTTC. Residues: CASSVRTESETQYF.

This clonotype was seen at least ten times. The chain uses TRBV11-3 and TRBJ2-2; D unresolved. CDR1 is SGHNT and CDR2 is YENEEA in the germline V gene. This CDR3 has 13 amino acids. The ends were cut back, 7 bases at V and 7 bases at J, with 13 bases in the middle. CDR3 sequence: CASTYVKGGELFF. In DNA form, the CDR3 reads TGTGCCAGCACTTATGTTAAGGGCGGGGAGCTGTTTTTT.

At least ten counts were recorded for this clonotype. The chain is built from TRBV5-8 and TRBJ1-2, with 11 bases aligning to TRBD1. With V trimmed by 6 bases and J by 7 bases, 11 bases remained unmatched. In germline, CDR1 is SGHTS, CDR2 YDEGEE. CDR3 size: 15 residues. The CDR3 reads CASTGQGAYIGGYTF. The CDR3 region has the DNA TGTGCCAGCACTGGACAGGGGGCGTATATTGGTGGCTACACCTTC.

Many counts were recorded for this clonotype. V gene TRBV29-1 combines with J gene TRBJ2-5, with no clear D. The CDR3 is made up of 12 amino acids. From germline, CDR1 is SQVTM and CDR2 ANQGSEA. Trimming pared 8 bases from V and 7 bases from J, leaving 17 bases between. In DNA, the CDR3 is TGCAGCTCCCTCACGTGGACGGCGACCCAGTACTTC. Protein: CSSLTWTATQYF. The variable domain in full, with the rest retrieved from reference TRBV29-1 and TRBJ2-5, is SAVISQKPSRDICQRGTSLTIQCQVDSQVTMMFWYRQQPGQSLTLIATANQGSEATYESGFVIDKFPISRPNLTFSTLTVSNMSPEDSSIYLCSSLTWTATQYFGPGTRLLVL.

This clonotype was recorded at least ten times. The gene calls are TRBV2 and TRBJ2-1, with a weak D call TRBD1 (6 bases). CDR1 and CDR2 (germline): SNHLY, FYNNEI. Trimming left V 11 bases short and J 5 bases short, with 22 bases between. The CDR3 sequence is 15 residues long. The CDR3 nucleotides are TGTGCCCGGACTCCTTGGGGCAGGGGCGACAATGAGCAGTTCTTC. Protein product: CARTPWGRGDNEQFF.

The CDR3 bases are TGTGCCAGCAGCGTACTCGGAAATTCACCCCTCCACTTT. This gives the protein CASSVLGNSPLHF. The chain recombines TRBV9 with TRBJ1-6; D remains ambiguous. The V and J ends lost 1 base and 7 bases respectively, with 6 bases between them. Looked up from germline, CDR1 is SGDLS and CDR2 is YYNGEE. There are 13 residues in the CDR3. Filled out from reference TRBV9 and TRBJ1-6, the complete variable domain reads DSGVTQTPKHLITATGQRVTLRCSPRSGDLSVYWYQQSLDQGLQFLIQYYNGEERAKGNILERFSAQQFPDLHSELNLSSLELGDSALYFCASSVLGNSPLHFGNGTRLTVT.

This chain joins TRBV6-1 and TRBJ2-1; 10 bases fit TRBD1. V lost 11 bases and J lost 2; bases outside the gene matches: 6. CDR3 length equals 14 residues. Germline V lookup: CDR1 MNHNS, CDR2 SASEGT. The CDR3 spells CAAGTGEAYNEQFF. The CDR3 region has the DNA TGTGCCGCGGGGACAGGGGAGGCCTACAATGAGCAGTTCTTC.

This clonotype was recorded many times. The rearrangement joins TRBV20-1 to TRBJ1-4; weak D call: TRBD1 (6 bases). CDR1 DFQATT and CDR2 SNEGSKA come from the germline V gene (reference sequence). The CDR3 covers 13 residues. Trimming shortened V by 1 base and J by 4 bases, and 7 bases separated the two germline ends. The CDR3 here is CSARGTVNEKLFF. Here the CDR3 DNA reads TGCAGTGCTAGAGGGACAGTTAATGAAAAACTGTTTTTT.

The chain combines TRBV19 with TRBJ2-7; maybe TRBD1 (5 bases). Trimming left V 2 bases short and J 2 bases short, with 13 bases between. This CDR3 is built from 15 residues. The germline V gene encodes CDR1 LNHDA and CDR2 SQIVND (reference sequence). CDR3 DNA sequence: TGTGCCAGTAGTATACTAGGACAATCTGCCTACGAGCAGTACTTC. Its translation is CASSILGQSAYEQYF.

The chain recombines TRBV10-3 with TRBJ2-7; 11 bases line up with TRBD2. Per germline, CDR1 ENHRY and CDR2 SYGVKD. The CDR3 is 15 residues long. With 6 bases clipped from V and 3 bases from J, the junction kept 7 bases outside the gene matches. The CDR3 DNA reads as TGTGCCATCAGCTCCGGGACTAGCGGAATCTACGAGCAGTACTTC. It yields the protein CAISSGTSGIYEQYF.

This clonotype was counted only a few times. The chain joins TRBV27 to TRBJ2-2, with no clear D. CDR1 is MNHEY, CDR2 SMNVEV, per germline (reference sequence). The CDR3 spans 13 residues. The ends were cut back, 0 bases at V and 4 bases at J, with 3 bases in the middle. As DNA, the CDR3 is TGTGCCAGCAGTTTATCGTTCACCGGGGAGCTGTTTTTT. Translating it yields CASSLSFTGELFF.

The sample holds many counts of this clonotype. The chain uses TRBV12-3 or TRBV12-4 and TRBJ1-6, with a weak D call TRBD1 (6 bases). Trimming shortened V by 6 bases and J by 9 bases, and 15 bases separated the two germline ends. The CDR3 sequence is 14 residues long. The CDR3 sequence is CASSPTGPSSPLHF. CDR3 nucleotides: TGTGCCAGCAGCCCAACAGGGCCGAGTTCACCCCTCCACTTT.

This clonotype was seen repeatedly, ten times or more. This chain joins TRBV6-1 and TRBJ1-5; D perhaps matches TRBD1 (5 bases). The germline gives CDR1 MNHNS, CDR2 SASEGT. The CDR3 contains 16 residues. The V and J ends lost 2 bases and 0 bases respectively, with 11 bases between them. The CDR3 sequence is CASSETQGSSNQPQHF. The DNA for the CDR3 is TGTGCCAGCAGTGAAACCCAGGGTTCTAGCAATCAGCCCCAGCATTTT.

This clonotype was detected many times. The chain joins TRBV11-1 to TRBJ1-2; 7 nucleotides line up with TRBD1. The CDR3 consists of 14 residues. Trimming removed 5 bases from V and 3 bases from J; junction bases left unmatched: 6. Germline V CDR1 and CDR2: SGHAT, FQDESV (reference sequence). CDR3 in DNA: TGTGCCAGCAGCCCCCTTGGGACAGACTATGGCTACACCTTC. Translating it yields CASSPLGTDYGYTF.

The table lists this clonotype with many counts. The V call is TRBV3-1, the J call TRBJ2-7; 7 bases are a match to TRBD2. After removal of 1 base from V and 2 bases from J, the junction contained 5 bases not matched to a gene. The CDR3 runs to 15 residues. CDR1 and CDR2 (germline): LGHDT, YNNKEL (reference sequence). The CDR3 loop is CASSQGRETPYEQYF. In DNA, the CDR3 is TGTGCCAGCAGCCAAGGGCGGGAGACTCCCTACGAGCAGTACTTC.

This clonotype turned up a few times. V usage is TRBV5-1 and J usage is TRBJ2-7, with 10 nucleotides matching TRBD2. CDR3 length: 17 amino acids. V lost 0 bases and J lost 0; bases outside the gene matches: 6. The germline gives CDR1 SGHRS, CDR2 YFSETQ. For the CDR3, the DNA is TGCGCCAGCAGCTTGGCCGTCAGGACTAGCGGCTCCTACGAGCAGTACTTC. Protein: CASSLAVRTSGSYEQYF.

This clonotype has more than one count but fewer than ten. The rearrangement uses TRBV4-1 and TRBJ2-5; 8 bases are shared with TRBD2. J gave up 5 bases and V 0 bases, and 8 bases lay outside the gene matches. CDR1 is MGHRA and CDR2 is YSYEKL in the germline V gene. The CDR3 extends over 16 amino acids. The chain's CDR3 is CASSQDPGGVAETQYF. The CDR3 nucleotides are TGCGCCAGCAGCCAAGATCCCGGGGGGGTAGCGGAGACCCAGTACTTC.

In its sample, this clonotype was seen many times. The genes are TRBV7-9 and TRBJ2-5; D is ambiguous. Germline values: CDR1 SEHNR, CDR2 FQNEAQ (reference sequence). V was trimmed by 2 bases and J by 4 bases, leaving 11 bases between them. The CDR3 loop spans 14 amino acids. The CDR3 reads CASSLTEVIETQYF. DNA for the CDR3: TGTGCCAGCAGCTTAACAGAGGTAATAGAGACCCAGTACTTC.

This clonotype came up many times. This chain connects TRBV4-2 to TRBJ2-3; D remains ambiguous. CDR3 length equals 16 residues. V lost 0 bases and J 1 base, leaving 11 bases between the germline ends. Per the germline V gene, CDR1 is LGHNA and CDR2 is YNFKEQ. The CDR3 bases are TGTGCCAGCAGCCAAGATCTCTGGAGCGGCACAGATACGCAGTATTTT. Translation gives CASSQDLWSGTDTQYF.

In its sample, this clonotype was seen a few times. CDR3 sequence: CASRRQGLGEAFF. The CDR3 DNA follows: TGTGCCAGCAGACGACAGGGGCTGGGTGAAGCTTTCTTT. The rearrangement links TRBV11-2 to TRBJ1-1; TRBD1 matches at 8 bases. Trimming cost V 6 bases and J 7 bases; bases outside gene matches: 7. The CDR3 sequence is 13 residues long. Germline-derived CDR1 and CDR2 are SGHAT and FQNNGV.

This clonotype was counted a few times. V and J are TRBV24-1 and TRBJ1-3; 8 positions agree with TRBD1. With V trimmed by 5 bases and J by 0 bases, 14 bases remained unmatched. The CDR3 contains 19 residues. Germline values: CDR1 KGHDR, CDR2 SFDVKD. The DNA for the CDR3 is TGTGCCACCAGTGGGGGGGACAGGCCTCGAATTGTCTCTGGAAACACCATATATTTT. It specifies CATSGGDRPRIVSGNTIYF.